The rows below give T cell receptor beta chains drawn from one sample of a study of T cell responses to AZD1222 COVID-19 vaccine. Profiling relied on immunoSEQ multiplex PCR, and the TCRdb table lists in-frame clones only, not all of them. Among more than 90,000 clones listed, 80% to 85% were seen once. Sequences were derived from peripheral blood, sampled on day 0 of AZD1222 vaccination. These receptors originate from an adult in good health. CDR3s include the opening cysteine and the closing phenylalanine or tryptophan. The D gene is left open where the match is weak. Rows may omit the clone size; those that give it use once, few, many or a size class.

TRBV14,NA,TRBJ1-1,few,CASSQGRFSNTEAFF,TGTGCCAGCAGCCAAGGACGGTTCTCGAACACTGAAGCTTTCTTT
TRBV20-1,TRBD2,TRBJ2-5,NA,CSASPQAGGETQYF,TGCAGTGCTAGTCCTCAAGCGGGAGGAGAGACCCAGTACTTC
TRBV7-8,NA,TRBJ2-6,NA,CASSPIKGVGANVLTF,TGTGCCAGCAGTCCCATCAAAGGGGTTGGGGCCAACGTCCTGACTTTC
TRBV5-6,NA,TRBJ1-1,NA,CASSPYNTEAFF,TGTGCCAGCAGCCCCTACAACACTGAAGCTTTCTTT
TRBV11-3,NA,TRBJ1-3,once,CASSSQETSGNTIYF,TGTGCCAGCAGTTCACAGGAGACCTCTGGAAACACCATATATTTT
TRBV28,TRBD1,TRBJ1-2,NA,CASEQGAPGGYTF,TGTGCCAGCGAGCAGGGGGCTCCCGGAGGCTACACCTTC
TRBV18,NA,TRBJ1-3,NA,CASSPPASKGPGNTIYF,TGTGCCAGCTCACCACCCGCCTCTAAAGGGCCAGGAAACACCATATATTTT
TRBV4-2,NA,TRBJ2-1,NA,CASSQGIAVGGGNEQFF,TGTGCCAGCAGCCAAGGGATAGCGGTAGGAGGGGGCAATGAGCAGTTCTTC
TRBV19,TRBD2,TRBJ2-7,NA,CASSIRGGDEQYF,TGTGCCAGTAGTATCCGCGGGGGGGACGAGCAGTACTTC
TRBV6-5,NA,TRBJ2-7,NA,CASSSIGGSYEQYF,TGTGCCAGCAGCTCGATAGGGGGCTCCTACGAGCAGTACTTC
TRBV7-3,TRBD2,TRBJ2-2,NA,CASSQNQAGGRTGELFF,TGTGCCAGCAGCCAAAATCAAGCGGGAGGGCGAACCGGGGAGCTGTTTTTT
TRBV2,TRBD1,TRBJ1-1,NA,CATHRGQLNTEAFF,TGTGCCACTCACAGGGGGCAGCTGAACACTGAAGCTTTCTTT
TRBV18,TRBD2,TRBJ2-7,NA,CASSPRSSSGGYEQYF,TGTGCCAGCTCACCACGCAGTTCTAGCGGAGGCTACGAGCAGTACTTC
TRBV5-1,NA,TRBJ1-5,NA,CASSLGGTTNQPQHF,TGCGCCAGCAGCCTGGGGGGGACTACAAATCAGCCCCAGCATTTT
TRBV4-3,NA,TRBJ1-2,NA,CASSQEPVRAYYGYTF,TGCGCCAGCAGCCAAGAGCCCGTTCGGGCCTACTATGGCTACACCTTC
TRBV11-1,NA,TRBJ2-3,once,CASSLSGLPDTQYF,TGTGCCAGCAGCTTGTCGGGGCTCCCAGATACGCAGTATTTT
TRBV12-3/TRBV12-4,NA,TRBJ1-5,NA,CASTTGFGQPQHF,TGTGCCAGTACAACAGGGTTTGGACAGCCCCAGCATTTT
TRBV28,NA,TRBJ1-2,NA,CASSQGLTRYGYTF,TGTGCCAGCAGTCAAGGACTGACCCGCTATGGCTACACCTTC
TRBV2,TRBD2,TRBJ2-3,NA,CASRPTSGGYTDTQYF,TGTGCCAGCAGGCCGACTAGCGGGGGATACACAGATACGCAGTATTTT
TRBV5-6,NA,TRBJ2-2,NA,CASSRTGELFF,TGTGCCAGCAGCCGCACCGGGGAGCTGTTTTTT
TRBV10-3,TRBD2,TRBJ2-3,NA,CAITSGTSGSKTDTQYF,TGTGCCATCACATCCGGGACTAGCGGGAGTAAAACAGATACGCAGTATTTT
TRBV19,NA,TRBJ1-2,few,CASTQGPNYGYTF,TGTGCCAGTACGCAGGGACCGAACTATGGCTACACCTTC
TRBV28,NA,TRBJ2-3,few,CASGGYSTDTQYF,TGTGCCAGCGGCGGTTATAGCACAGATACGCAGTATTTT
TRBV6-5,TRBD1,TRBJ1-2,once,CASSFVGQGAVGYTF,TGTGCCAGCAGTTTCGTTGGACAGGGGGCTGTTGGCTACACCTTC
TRBV19,NA,TRBJ1-5,NA,CASSIPGNYQPQHF,TGTGCCAGTAGTATCCCCGGGAACTATCAGCCCCAGCATTTT
TRBV19,TRBD2,TRBJ2-3,NA,CASSPRGLAGERADTQYF,TGTGCCAGTAGTCCGAGAGGACTAGCGGGGGAGAGGGCAGATACGCAGTATTTT
TRBV5-1,NA,TRBJ2-1,NA,CASSFQPSGEQFF,TGCGCCAGCAGCTTTCAGCCCTCGGGAGAGCAGTTCTTC
TRBV4-3,NA,TRBJ1-6,NA,CASSQGDKSSYNSPLHF,TGCGCCAGCAGCCAAGGGGACAAGAGCTCCTATAATTCACCCCTCCACTTT
TRBV28,NA,TRBJ1-2,once,CASSLWGDGVSNTF,TGTGCCAGCAGTTTATGGGGAGACGGGGTTAGTAACACCTTC
TRBV7-2,NA,TRBJ1-3,NA,CASSAGLGGNTIYF,TGTGCCAGCAGCGCCGGTTTAGGTGGAAACACCATATATTTT
TRBV7-9,NA,TRBJ1-6,NA,CASRYRDGNSPLHF,TGTGCCAGCAGATACAGGGATGGGAATTCACCCCTCCACTTT
TRBV5-6,TRBD1,TRBJ2-7,NA,CASREPGQEAYEQYF,TGTGCCAGCAGGGAGCCGGGACAGGAAGCCTACGAGCAGTACTTC
TRBV5-4,NA,TRBJ1-1,NA,CASSPVMNTEAFF,TGTGCCAGCAGCCCGGTAATGAACACTGAAGCTTTCTTT
TRBV6-5,NA,TRBJ1-1,NA,CASSYSPGTPEAFF,TGTGCCAGCAGTTACTCCCCGGGCACCCCTGAAGCTTTCTTT
TRBV27,NA,TRBJ1-6,NA,CASKPRTEWAF,TGTGCCAGCAAACCCCGGACAGAGTGGGCTTTT
TRBV28,NA,TRBJ2-5,NA,CASSPAGTRAYQETQYF,TGTGCCAGCAGCCCGGCGGGGACACGCGCGTACCAAGAGACCCAGTACTTC
TRBV18,NA,TRBJ2-5,many,CASLAREGYQETQYF,TGTGCCAGCTTAGCCCGGGAAGGGTACCAAGAGACCCAGTACTTC
TRBV2,TRBD2,TRBJ2-7,NA,CASSRGGGSTDEQYF,TGTGCCAGCAGCCGCGGTGGCGGGAGCACCGACGAGCAGTACTTC
TRBV21-1,NA,TRBJ2-5,once,CASSKGRQGARETQYF,TGTGCCAGCAGCAAAGGGAGGCAGGGGGCGCGAGAGACCCAGTACTTC
TRBV9,NA,TRBJ2-2,NA,CASSVGGAELFF,TGTGCCAGCAGCGTAGGGGGGGCGGAGCTGTTTTTT
TRBV19,NA,TRBJ1-2,NA,CASSIGTLNYGYTF,TGTGCCAGTAGTATAGGGACATTGAACTATGGCTACACCTTC
TRBV5-1,NA,TRBJ1-1,NA,CASSLQSPPDTEAFF,TGCGCCAGCAGCTTACAGTCTCCTCCGGACACTGAAGCTTTCTTT
TRBV19,NA,TRBJ1-1,once,CASSIPYVNTEAFF,TGTGCCAGTAGTATACCCTACGTGAACACTGAAGCTTTCTTT
TRBV9,TRBD1,TRBJ1-2,once,CASSVGARGDYGYTF,TGTGCCAGCAGCGTAGGCGCCAGGGGGGACTATGGCTACACCTTC
TRBV5-1,TRBD1,TRBJ1-1,NA,CASSLDRAATEAFF,TGCGCCAGCAGCTTAGACAGGGCTGCCACTGAAGCTTTCTTT
TRBV7-9,TRBD1,TRBJ1-3,NA,CASSWGQGAGNTIYF,TGTGCCAGCAGCTGGGGACAGGGTGCAGGAAACACCATATATTTT
TRBV5-1,NA,TRBJ1-1,NA,CASSAVGQMNTEAFF,TGCGCCAGCAGCGCTGTCGGACAGATGAACACTGAAGCTTTCTTT
TRBV6-5,NA,TRBJ1-2,NA,CASSSQGWGYTF,TGTGCCAGCAGTTCCCAAGGGTGGGGCTACACCTTC
TRBV2,NA,TRBJ1-3,NA,CASRDDSFSGNTIYF,TGTGCCAGCAGGGATGACAGCTTCTCTGGAAACACCATATATTTT
TRBV5-4,TRBD1,TRBJ2-5,NA,CASSFGQGIRETQYF,TGTGCCAGCAGCTTCGGACAGGGGATTAGGGAGACCCAGTACTTC
TRBV5-1,NA,TRBJ2-1,NA,CASSLLGGEQFF,TGCGCCAGCAGCTTGCTTGGGGGCGAGCAGTTCTTC
TRBV5-1,TRBD1,TRBJ1-2,NA,CASSSRTGGWYGYTF,TGCGCCAGCAGCTCTCGAACAGGGGGCTGGTATGGCTACACCTTC
TRBV2,NA,TRBJ2-7,NA,CASRKDPYEQYF,TGTGCCAGCAGAAAGGACCCCTACGAGCAGTACTTC
TRBV5-1,NA,TRBJ2-1,NA,CASSLGSTNEQFF,TGCGCCAGCAGCTTGGGCTCGACGAATGAGCAGTTCTTC
TRBV6-2/TRBV6-3,NA,TRBJ2-3,NA,CASSYSGGVTDTQYF,TGTGCCAGCAGTTACTCTGGCGGGGTCACAGATACGCAGTATTTT